The present entry profiles one T cell receptor (beta chain) with its context. Its antigen remains unidentified. The data were obtained in a study of cytomegalovirus exposure and HLA in healthy donors. About the research overall: Assignment to the Caucasian-associated ancestry cluster applied to approximately 80% of the 350 to 500 genotyped donors. Study-level findings and limits: CMV serostatus stood as the only immune exposure information on hand. Earlier findings revealed that most TCR beta V segments proved productive either about 87% or about 30% of the time.

This PCR relied on a set of 60 Vbeta primers and 13 Jbeta primers. The method was immunoSEQ multiplex PCR; TCRdb's version includes in-frame clones alone and lacks a portion of them. The sample lists 150,000 to 180,000 clones, around 82% seen once, with about 5.6% in the top ten. Input material: PBMCs. The clonotype comes from a woman in her 40s in good health and CMV-seropositive.

The CDR3 spells CASKLRGGTNEQYF. CDR3 bases: TGTGCCAGCAAGCTCCGTGGGGGGACCAACGAGCAGTACTTC. This chain connects TRBV6-5 to TRBJ2-7, with a tentative D call TRBD2 (6 bases). Germline-derived CDR1 and CDR2 are MNHEY and SVGAGI. CDR3 size: 14 residues. With 7 bases removed from V and 5 bases from J, the gap between germline ends came to 18 bases.